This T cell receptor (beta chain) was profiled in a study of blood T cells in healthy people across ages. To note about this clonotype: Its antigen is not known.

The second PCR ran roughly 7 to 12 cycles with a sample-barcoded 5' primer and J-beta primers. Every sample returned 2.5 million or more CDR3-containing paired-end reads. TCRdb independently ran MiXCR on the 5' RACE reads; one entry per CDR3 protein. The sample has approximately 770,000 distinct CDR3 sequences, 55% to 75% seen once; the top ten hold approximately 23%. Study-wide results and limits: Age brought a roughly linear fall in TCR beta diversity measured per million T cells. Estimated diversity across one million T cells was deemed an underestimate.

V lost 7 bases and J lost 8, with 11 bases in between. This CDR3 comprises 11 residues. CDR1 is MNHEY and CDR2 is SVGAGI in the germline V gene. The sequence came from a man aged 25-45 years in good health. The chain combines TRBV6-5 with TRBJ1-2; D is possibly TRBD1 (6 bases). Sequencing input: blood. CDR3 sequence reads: CASNGGEGYTF. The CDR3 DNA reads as TGTGCCAGCAATGGGGGCGAAGGCTACACCTTC.